This T cell receptor beta chain comes out of a study of T-cell reconstitution after alpha-beta-depleted transplantation in children. Study observations and caveats: At around two months after transplant, the alpha-beta T cells were reportedly derived from several hundred expanded clones that came from non-depleted graft cells. High day-60 TCRbeta diversity in some patients came from surviving recipient T cells and thymic progenitors. Among T cells one year after transplant, newly produced cells accounted for most counts and diversity.

Per the germline V gene, CDR1 is DFQATT and CDR2 is SNEGSKA (reference sequence). Trimming removed 4 bases at V and 2 bases at J, with 8 bases between. The CDR3 is 12 residues long. Unique molecular identifiers were incorporated when the TCRbeta library was constructed. TCRdb redid the calling of the PCR reads with MiXCR, one entry per CDR3 protein. The table has about 250,000 distinct CDR3 sequences, roughly a quarter seen once. A word on this clonotype: Its target is unknown.

The chain couples TRBV20-1 to TRBJ2-5; no firm D call. This sequence was found in a female patient aged 2 to 10 who had a stem cell transplant for congenital amegakaryocytic thrombocytopenia, so the T cells may come from the graft donor. This specimen consisted of PBMCs, mostly from graft donor cells, obtained 360 days after TCRalphabeta/CD19-depleted stem cell transplant. CDR3 in DNA: TGCAGTGCTATAAGACGACAAGAGACCCAGTACTTC. This sequence encodes CSAIRRQETQYF.